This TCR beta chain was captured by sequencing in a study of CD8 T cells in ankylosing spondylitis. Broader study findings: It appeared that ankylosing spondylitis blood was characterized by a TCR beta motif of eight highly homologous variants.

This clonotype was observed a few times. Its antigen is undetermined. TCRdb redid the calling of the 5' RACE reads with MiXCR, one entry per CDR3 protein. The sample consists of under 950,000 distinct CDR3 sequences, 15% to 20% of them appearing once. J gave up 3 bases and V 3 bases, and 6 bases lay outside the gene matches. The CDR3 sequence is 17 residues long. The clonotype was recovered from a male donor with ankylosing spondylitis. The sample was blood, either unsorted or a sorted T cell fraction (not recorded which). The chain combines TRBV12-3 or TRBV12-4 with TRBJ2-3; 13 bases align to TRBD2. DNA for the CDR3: TGTGCCAGCAGTTTCGCGACTAGCGGGAGGTTGACAGATACGCAGTATTTT. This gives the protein CASSFATSGRLTDTQYF.